A single TCR beta chain is shown here with its context. Its antigen is not yet known. No much larger clone exists at a distance of one base, and base qualities are not known. This sample is drawn from a study of T-cell reconstitution after alpha-beta-depleted transplantation in children (dated by TCRdb to 2016 to 2018). Describing the broader study: Using TCR repertoire profiling, the study followed T-cell immune reconstitution in a quantitative way in children after TCRalphabeta/CD19-depleted allogeneic hematopoietic cell transplantation.

The V end loses 1 base and the J end loses 0 bases, and a stretch of 10 bases separates them. The CDR3 covers 15 residues, taking in both the cysteine and the phenylalanine. Only the CDR3 DNA is retained, 45 bases long and in frame from the first base. The germline V gene supplies CDR1 SGHAT and CDR2 FQNNGV. Results and caveats for the whole study, not just this receptor: The frequencies of hyperexpanded clones fell over the following months, and after one year, T-cell counts and TCRbeta diversity were mostly attributed to newly produced T cells. The apparently early recovery of alphabetaT-cell counts about two months after transplant reportedly depended on only several hundred rapidly expanded clones that came from non-depleted graft cells. In some patients, the high TCRbeta diversity seen at day 60 was put down to recipient T cells and intrathymic progenitors that had survived conditioning.

This specimen's treatment or condition label, per the study, means: allogeneic hematopoietic cell transplantation with graft depleted of TCRalphabeta T cells and CD19 B cells. TCRalphabeta/CD19-depleted allogeneic hematopoietic cell grafts were given to the transplant recipients, all of whom were children. The library was prepared using PCR. Sequencing relied on an Illumina HiSeq 2500. TCR library preparation used molecular barcoding, with unique molecular identifiers applied to normalize quantification of the TCRbeta repertoire. TCRdb's own reprocessing of the public reads used fastp at Q25 and MiXCR and kept productive beta chains. Rows merge per CDR3 protein into single entries with the most common DNA and genes. This sample is represented by about 470,000 distinct CDR3 sequences; roughly 43% of them were singletons. The ten largest clones capture under 35% of the sample.

The V and J segments used are TRBV11-2 and TRBJ2-7; the D segment cannot be called with confidence. The clonotype originates from a girl aged 2-10 years with aplastic anemia, due to receive a stem cell transplant. The sample was PBMCs, taken before TCRalphabeta/CD19-depleted stem cell transplant. The DNA reads TGTGCCAGCAGCTTAGTTGTGGGTTTCTCCTACGAGCAGTACTTC. This translates into CASSLVVGFSYEQYF.